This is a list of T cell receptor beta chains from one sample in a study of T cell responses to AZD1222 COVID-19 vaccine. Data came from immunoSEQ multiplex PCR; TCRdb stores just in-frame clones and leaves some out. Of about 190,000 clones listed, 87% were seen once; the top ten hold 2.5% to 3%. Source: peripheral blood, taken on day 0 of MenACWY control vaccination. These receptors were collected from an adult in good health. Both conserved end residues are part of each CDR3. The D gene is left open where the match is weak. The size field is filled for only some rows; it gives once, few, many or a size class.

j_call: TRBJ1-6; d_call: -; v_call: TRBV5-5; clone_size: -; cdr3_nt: TGTGCCAGCAGCGACCGGAATTCACCCCTCCACTTT; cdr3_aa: CASSDRNSPLHF
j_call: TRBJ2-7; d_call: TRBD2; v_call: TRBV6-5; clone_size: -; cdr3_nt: TGTGCCAGCAGAGCGGGGGGGAATTTGTACGAGCAGTACTTC; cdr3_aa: CASRAGGNLYEQYF
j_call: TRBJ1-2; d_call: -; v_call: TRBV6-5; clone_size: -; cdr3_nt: TGTGCCAGCAGTTACAAGGGGCTGAGTGGCTACACCTTC; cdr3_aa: CASSYKGLSGYTF
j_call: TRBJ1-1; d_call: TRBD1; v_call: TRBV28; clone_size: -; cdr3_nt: TGTGCCAGCAGTTCCTACAGGGGGACGAACACTGAAGCTTTCTTT; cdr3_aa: CASSSYRGTNTEAFF
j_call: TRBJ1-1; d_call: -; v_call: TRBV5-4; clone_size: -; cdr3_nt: TGTGCCAGCAGCGTGGACGGCCAAGTAGCTTTCTTT; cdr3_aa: CASSVDGQVAFF
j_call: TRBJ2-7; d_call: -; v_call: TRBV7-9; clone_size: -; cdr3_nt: TGTGCCAGCAGCTCTGAGTGGTCCAGCGAGCAGTACTTC; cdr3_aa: CASSSEWSSEQYF
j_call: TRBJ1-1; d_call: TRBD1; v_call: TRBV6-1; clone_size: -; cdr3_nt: TGTGCCAGCAGTGAACGGGGGACAGGCGAAGCTTTCTTT; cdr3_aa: CASSERGTGEAFF
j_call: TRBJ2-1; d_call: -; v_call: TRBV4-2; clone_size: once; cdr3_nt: TGTGCCAGCAGCCAAGAACTAGACTCCTACAATGAGCAGTTCTTC; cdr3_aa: CASSQELDSYNEQFF
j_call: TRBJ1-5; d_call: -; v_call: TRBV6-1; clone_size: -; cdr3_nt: TGTGCCAGCAGTGAAGTTGGCAGAAACAATCAGCCCCAGCATTTT; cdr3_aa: CASSEVGRNNQPQHF
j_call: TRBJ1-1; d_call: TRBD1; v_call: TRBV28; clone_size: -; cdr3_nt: TGTGCCAGCAAGGGGGCGATGACTGAAGCTTTCTTT; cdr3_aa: CASKGAMTEAFF
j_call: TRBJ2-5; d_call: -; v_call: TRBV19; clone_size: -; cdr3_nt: TGTGCCAGTAGTCCCTGGCAGGGTCTTGGGGGACAAGAGACCCAGTACTTC; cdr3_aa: CASSPWQGLGGQETQYF
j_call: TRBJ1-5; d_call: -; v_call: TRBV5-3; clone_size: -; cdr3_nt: TGTGCCAGAAGCCCACAGGGCCCCAATCAGCCCCAGCATTTT; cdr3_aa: CARSPQGPNQPQHF
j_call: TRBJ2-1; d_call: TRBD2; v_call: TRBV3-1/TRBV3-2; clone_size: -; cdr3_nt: TGTGCCAGCAGCCAAGATGCGGGGGAGTCCTATGGGGAGCAGTTCTTC; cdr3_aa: CASSQDAGESYGEQFF
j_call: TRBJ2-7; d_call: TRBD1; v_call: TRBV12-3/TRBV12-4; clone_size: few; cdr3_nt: TGTGCCAGCAGAAAGACAGGGATCTACGAGCAGTACTTC; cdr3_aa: CASRKTGIYEQYF
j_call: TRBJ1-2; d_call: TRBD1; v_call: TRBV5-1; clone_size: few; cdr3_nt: TGCGCCAGCAGCTCGGGACAGATTAACTATGGCTACACCTTC; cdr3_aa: CASSSGQINYGYTF
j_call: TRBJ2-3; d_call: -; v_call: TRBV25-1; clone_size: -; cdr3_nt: TGTGCCAGCAGTGAATTTCGGCGGTCCACAGATACGCAGTATTTT; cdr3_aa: CASSEFRRSTDTQYF
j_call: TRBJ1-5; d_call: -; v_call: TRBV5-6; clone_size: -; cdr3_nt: TGTGCCAGCAGCTTATGGACGGACTATAGCAATCAGCCCCAGCATTTT; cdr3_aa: CASSLWTDYSNQPQHF
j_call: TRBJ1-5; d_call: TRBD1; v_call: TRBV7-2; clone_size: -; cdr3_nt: TGTGCCAGCAGCAATAGACAGGGCTCTCAGCCCCAGCATTTT; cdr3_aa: CASSNRQGSQPQHF
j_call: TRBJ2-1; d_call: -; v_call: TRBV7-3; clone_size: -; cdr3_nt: TGTGCCAGCAGCACCTCCAGCGTCCGCTACAATGAGCAGTTCTTC; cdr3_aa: CASSTSSVRYNEQFF
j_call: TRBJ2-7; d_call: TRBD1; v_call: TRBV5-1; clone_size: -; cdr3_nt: TGCGCCAGCAGCCACAGGGGTGACTACGAGCAGTACTTC; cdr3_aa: CASSHRGDYEQYF
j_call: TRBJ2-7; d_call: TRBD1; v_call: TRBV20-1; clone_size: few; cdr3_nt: TGCAGTGCTACTGACAGGGGACCCTACGAGCAGTACTTC; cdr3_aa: CSATDRGPYEQYF
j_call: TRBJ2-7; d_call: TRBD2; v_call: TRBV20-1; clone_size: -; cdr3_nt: TGCAGTGCTAGTGAGCGGGGACTAGCGGGCCCGGGCCCGAACATCTACGAGCAGTACTTC; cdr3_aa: CSASERGLAGPGPNIYEQYF
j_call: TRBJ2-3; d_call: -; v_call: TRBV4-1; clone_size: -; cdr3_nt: TGCGCCAGCAGCCAGGGGGTTCCCACAGATACGCAGTATTTT; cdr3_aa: CASSQGVPTDTQYF
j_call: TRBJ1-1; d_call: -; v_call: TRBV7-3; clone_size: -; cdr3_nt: TGTGCCAGCAGCTTAACCGAGGCGACTGAAGCTTTCTTT; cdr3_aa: CASSLTEATEAFF
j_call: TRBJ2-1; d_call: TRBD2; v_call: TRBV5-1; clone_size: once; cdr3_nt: TGCGCCAGCAGCGGGGGACTAGCGGGGGGACCCCTTCGGGAGCAGTTCTTC; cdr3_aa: CASSGGLAGGPLREQFF
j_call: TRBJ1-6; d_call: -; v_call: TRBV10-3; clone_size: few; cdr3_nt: TGTGCCATCAGTGAGTCGGCAGGATCACCCCTCCACTTT; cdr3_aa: CAISESAGSPLHF
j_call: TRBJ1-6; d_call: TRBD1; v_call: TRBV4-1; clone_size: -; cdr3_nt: TGCGCCAGCAGACTAGAACGGGCAGGGGGTTCACCCCTCCACTTT; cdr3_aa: CASRLERAGGSPLHF
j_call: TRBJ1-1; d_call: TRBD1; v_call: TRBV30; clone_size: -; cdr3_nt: TGTGCCTGGACTAGGGGGCTGGGGACTGAAGCTTTCTTT; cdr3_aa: CAWTRGLGTEAFF
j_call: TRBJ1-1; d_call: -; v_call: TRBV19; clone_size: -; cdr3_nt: TGTGCCAGTAAGCGCCCCTGGGGGGCGGAAGCTTTCTTT; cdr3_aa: CASKRPWGAEAFF
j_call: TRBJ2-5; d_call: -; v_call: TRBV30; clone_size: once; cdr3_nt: TGTGCCTGGAGTACCGTAGCGTTCCAAGAGACCCAGTACTTC; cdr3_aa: CAWSTVAFQETQYF
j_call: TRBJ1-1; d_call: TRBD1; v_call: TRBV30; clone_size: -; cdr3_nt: TGTGCCTGGAGGGGACAGTCTGAAGCTTTCTTT; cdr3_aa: CAWRGQSEAFF
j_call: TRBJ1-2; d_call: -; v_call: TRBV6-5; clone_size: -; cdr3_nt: TGTGCCAGCTTCTCCACCCCAAGTGGCTACACCTTC; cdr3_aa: CASFSTPSGYTF
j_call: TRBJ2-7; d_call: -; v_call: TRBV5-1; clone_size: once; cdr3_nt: TGCGCCAGCAGCCCAGACAGGGGGCTAGCGGGAGCCCCCTACGAGCAGTACTTC; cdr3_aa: CASSPDRGLAGAPYEQYF
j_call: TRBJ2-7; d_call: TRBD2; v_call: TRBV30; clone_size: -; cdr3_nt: TGTGCCTGGAGGGGGACGGGGGGTTATAACTCCTACGAGCAGTACTTC; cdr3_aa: CAWRGTGGYNSYEQYF
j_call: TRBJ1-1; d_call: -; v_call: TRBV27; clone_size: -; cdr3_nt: TGTGCCAGCTCTATGGGGAACACTGAAGCTTTCTTT; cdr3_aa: CASSMGNTEAFF
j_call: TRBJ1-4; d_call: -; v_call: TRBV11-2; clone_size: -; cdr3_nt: TGTGCCAGCAGCTCAACAGGGTTTACTAATGAAAAACTGTTTTTT; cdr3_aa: CASSSTGFTNEKLFF
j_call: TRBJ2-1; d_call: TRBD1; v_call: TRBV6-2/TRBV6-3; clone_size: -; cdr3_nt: TGTGCCAGCAGTTTTACAGGGGGCAGTGAGCAGTTCTTC; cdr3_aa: CASSFTGGSEQFF